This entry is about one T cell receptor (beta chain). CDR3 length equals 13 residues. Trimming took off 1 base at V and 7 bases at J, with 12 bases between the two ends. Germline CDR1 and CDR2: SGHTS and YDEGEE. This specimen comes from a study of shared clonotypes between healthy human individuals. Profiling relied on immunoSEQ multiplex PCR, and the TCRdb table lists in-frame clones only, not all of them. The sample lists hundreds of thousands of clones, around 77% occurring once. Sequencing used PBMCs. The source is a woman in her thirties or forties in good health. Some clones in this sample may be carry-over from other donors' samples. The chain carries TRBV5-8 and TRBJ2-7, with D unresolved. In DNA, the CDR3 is TGTGCCAGCAGCTTGAGGGTAGTGGGGGAGCAGTACTTC. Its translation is CASSLRVVGEQYF.